Shown below are 26 T cell receptor beta chains from a single sample sequenced in a study of blood T cell repertoires in COVID-19. The table came from immunoSEQ multiplex PCR; TCRdb's copy has only in-frame clones and leaves some out. The sample holds around 280,000 clones, 90% seen once. Sequencing was carried out using PBMCs or T cells enriched from blood (not recorded which). These receptors were taken from a woman in her late teens or twenties with acute COVID-19.

The chain links TRBV11-3 to TRBJ2-3; D may be TRBD1 (6 bases). Germline loops: CDR1 SGHNT, CDR2 YENEEA. The CDR3 sequence is 13 residues long. Trimming took 5 bases from V and 5 from J, leaving 11 bases between them. CDR3 coding DNA: TGTGCCAGCAGCCTCACAGGGTTAGATACGCAGTATTTT. Amino acid sequence: CASSLTGLDTQYF. Based on the CDR3 plus reference TRBV11-3 and TRBJ2-3, the full variable domain is EAGVVQSPRYKIIEKKQPVAFWCNPISGHNTLYWYLQNLGQGPELLIRYENEEAVDDSQLPKDRFSAERLKGVDSTLKIQPAELGDSAVYLCASSLTGLDTQYFGPGTRLTVL.

The genes are TRBV6-1 and TRBJ2-7; TRBD2 is a possible D gene (5 bases). The V gene lost 2 bases and the J gene lost 3 bases, with 14 bases spanning the gap. This CDR3 contains 15 residues. The germline V gene has CDR1 MNHNS and CDR2 SASEGT. The CDR3 reads CASSELGSSFYEQYF. As DNA, the CDR3 is TGTGCCAGCAGTGAATTAGGGAGTTCATTCTACGAGCAGTACTTC.

This rearrangement joins TRBV6-1 to TRBJ2-7; 13 nucleotides line up with TRBD2. This CDR3 comprises 19 residues. The ends lost 1 base at V and 2 bases at J; junction bases unmatched: 11. The germline V gene encodes CDR1 MNHNS and CDR2 SASEGT. CDR3: CASSEVWGTSGIRAYEQYF. CDR3 coding DNA: TGTGCCAGCAGTGAAGTCTGGGGGACTAGCGGGATTAGAGCCTACGAGCAGTACTTC.

The CDR3 DNA reads TGTGCCAGTAGTACTCACTCCGTCTATGGCTACACCTTC. Translated, it gives CASSTHSVYGYTF. The chain joins TRBV19 to TRBJ1-2; D is unclear. Germline V gene sequence: CDR1 LNHDA, CDR2 SQIVND (reference sequence). The V end lost 4 bases, the J end lost 4 bases, and 10 bases lay between the germline ends. The CDR3 has 13 residues.

V gene TRBV12-3 or TRBV12-4 combines with J gene TRBJ2-7, with a possible D match to TRBD1 (6 bases). V shed 6 bases and J shed 3 bases, with 12 bases lying between them. This CDR3 has 13 residues. The CDR3 bases are TGTGCCAGCAGCCCGGACAGTTACTACGAGCAGTACTTC. Translation: CASSPDSYYEQYF.

The gene calls are TRBV5-8 and TRBJ2-7; D is uncertain. V lost 4 bases to trimming and J lost 1 base, with 12 bases between them. The germline V gene has CDR1 SGHTS and CDR2 YDEGEE. This CDR3 spans 14 amino acids. The CDR3 DNA follows: TGTGCCAGCAGCGGTGGCGGCTTATCCTACGAGCAGTACTTC. The encoded protein is CASSGGGLSYEQYF.

The chain joins TRBV28 to TRBJ1-2, with D perhaps TRBD1 (5 bases). Germline CDR1 MDHEN, CDR2 SYDVKM. There are 13 residues in the CDR3. V gave up 2 bases and J gave up 4 bases, with 8 bases separating them. The CDR3 loop is CASSLGAIYGYTF. The CDR3, as DNA: TGTGCCAGCAGTTTAGGGGCGATCTATGGCTACACCTTC.

The chain joins TRBV5-4 to TRBJ2-5, with 7 bases fitting TRBD1. V lost 1 base, J lost 1 base, and 4 bases stayed unmatched. CDR3 size: 15 residues. Looked up from germline, CDR1 is SGHNT and CDR2 is YYREEE (reference sequence). The CDR3 DNA reads as TGTGCCAGCAGCTTGACTGGGACAGTCCAAGAGACCCAGTACTTC. Its translation is CASSLTGTVQETQYF.

The gene calls are TRBV4-2 and TRBJ2-7, with 11 bases that match TRBD1. From germline, CDR1 is LGHNA and CDR2 YNFKEQ. V lost 1 base to trimming and J lost 4 bases; unmatched junction nucleotides: 6. The CDR3 length is 16 residues. CDR3 sequence (DNA): TGTGCCAGCAGCCAAGCAAGGGGACAGGGGGTATACGAGCAGTACTTC. It specifies CASSQARGQGVYEQYF.

The chain has TRBV4-3 and TRBJ2-1; 10 positions agree with TRBD1. CDR1 and CDR2 from the germline V gene are LGHNA and YSLEER. Trimming took 6 bases from V and 4 from J; bases not matched to a gene: 6. There are 15 residues in the CDR3. CDR3 coding DNA: TGCGCCAGCAGGTACGGGACAGGGGCATACAATGAGCAGTTCTTC. Its protein is CASRYGTGAYNEQFF.

The V gene is TRBV7-2, the J gene TRBJ1-5; 9 bases are a match to TRBD1. This CDR3 contains 15 residues. V shed 1 base, J shed 6 bases, and the junction held 4 bases outside the gene matches. Germline V CDR1 and CDR2: SGHTA, FQGNSA. The CDR3 sequence: CASSLGQGQGQPQHF. The DNA for the CDR3 is TGTGCCAGCAGCTTAGGACAGGGACAGGGTCAGCCCCAGCATTTT.

The rearrangement joins TRBV4-3 to TRBJ2-1; 14 nucleotides align to TRBD2. V was pared by 3 bases and J by 6 bases, with 7 bases of the junction left unmatched. The CDR3 contains 17 residues. From germline, CDR1 is LGHNA and CDR2 YSLEER. The CDR3: CASSQGGTSGSINEQFF. The CDR3 DNA reads as TGCGCCAGCAGCCAGGGAGGGACTAGCGGGAGTATCAATGAGCAGTTCTTC.

The chain is built from TRBV7-9 and TRBJ1-2; D uncertain. The CDR3 is 15 residues long. With 5 bases removed from V and 4 bases from J, the gap between germline ends came to 17 bases. Germline V CDR1 and CDR2: SEHNR, FQNEAQ (reference sequence). The CDR3 sequence: CASSPTGSSGYGYTF. The CDR3 DNA reads as TGTGCCAGCAGCCCAACCGGGTCCTCCGGCTATGGCTACACCTTC.

The chain couples TRBV7-2 to TRBJ2-7; maybe TRBD1 (6 bases). The CDR3 is made up of 11 amino acids. With 5 bases removed from V and 9 bases from J, the gap between germline ends came to 11 bases. Germline V gives CDR1 SGHTA, CDR2 FQGNSA. CDR3 DNA: TGTGCCAGCAGCCTCGGGACATCGCAGTACTTC. It codes for CASSLGTSQYF.

This clone was counted a single time. CDR3 DNA: TGTGCCAGCAGCAGGCAACAGGGGGACTCCTACAATGAGCAGTTCTTC. Residues: CASSRQQGDSYNEQFF. The chain joins TRBV5-4 to TRBJ2-1; 8 bases fit TRBD1. Germline CDR1 is SGHNT and CDR2 is YYREEE (reference sequence). The CDR3 loop spans 16 amino acids. V dropped 4 bases and J dropped 0; count of bases not matched to a gene: 6.

This chain joins TRBV5-1 and TRBJ1-1; TRBD1 agrees at 9 bases. In germline, CDR1 is SGHRS, CDR2 YFSETQ. This CDR3 is 16 amino acids long. V dropped 2 bases and J dropped 1; count of bases not matched to a gene: 6. This chain's CDR3 is CASSFSGGQGNTEAFF. CDR3 nucleotides: TGCGCCAGCAGCTTCTCGGGGGGACAGGGGAACACTGAAGCTTTCTTT.

The V gene is TRBV6-2 or TRBV6-3, the J gene TRBJ2-2; TRBD2 aligns across 9 bases. V was clipped by 2 bases and J by 4 bases; unmatched bases: 11. CDR3 length: 18 residues. The germline gives CDR1 MNHEY, CDR2 SVGEGT. CDR3 bases: TGTGCCAGCAGTTACCCCGAGGAGGGACTAGCTCTCACCGGGGAGCTGTTTTTT. Protein: CASSYPEEGLALTGELFF.

This clone was found once. The chain couples TRBV18 to TRBJ1-1, with TRBD1 matching 7 bases. The CDR3 runs 16 residues. V trimming: 1 base; J trimming: 0 bases; junction bases outside the gene matches: 5. In germline, CDR1 is KGHSH, CDR2 LQKENI. CDR3 bases: TGTGCCAGCTCACCACGGGTTGGGACAGTGAACACTGAAGCTTTCTTT. Its translation: CASSPRVGTVNTEAFF. Full variable domain (remainder filled in from reference TRBV18 and TRBJ1-1): NAGVMQNPRHLVRRRGQEARLRCSPMKGHSHVYWYRQLPEEGLKFMVYLQKENIIDESGMPKERFSAEFPKEGPSILRIQQVVRGDSAAYFCASSPRVGTVNTEAFFGQGTRLTVV.

The chain uses TRBV15 and TRBJ1-2; 9 nucleotides align to TRBD1. The CDR3 runs to 15 residues. Germline values: CDR1 LNHNV, CDR2 YYDKDF (reference sequence). After removal of 0 bases from V and 8 bases from J, the junction contained 7 bases not matched to a gene. The CDR3 is CATSRDRGTGYGYTF. CDR3 in DNA: TGTGCCACCAGCAGAGATAGGGGGACAGGGTACGGCTACACCTTC.

This sequence joins TRBV5-6 and TRBJ2-1, with unresolved D. This CDR3 has 12 residues. The V gene lost 1 base and the J gene lost 10 bases, with 9 bases spanning the gap. Germline V gene data show CDR1 as SGHDT and CDR2 as YYEEEE. The CDR3 coding sequence is TGTGCCAGCAGCTTGTCTCTAGTCGAGCAGTTCTTC. This sequence encodes CASSLSLVEQFF.

The chain has TRBV11-2 and TRBJ1-2, with TRBD1 matching 7 bases. Germline V gives CDR1 SGHAT, CDR2 FQNNGV. This CDR3 contains 13 residues. The ends lost 5 bases at V and 8 bases at J; junction bases unmatched: 8. The CDR3 DNA is TGTGCCAGCAGCCGCAGGGGGTCTGAAGGCTACACCTTC. It codes for CASSRRGSEGYTF. Full variable domain (missing parts from reference TRBV11-2 and TRBJ1-2): EAGVAQSPRYKIIEKRQSVAFWCNPISGHATLYWYQQILGQGPKLLIQFQNNGVVDDSQLPKDRFSAERLKGVDSTLKIQPAKLEDSAVYLCASSRRGSEGYTFGSGTRLTVV.

The chain carries TRBV11-2 and TRBJ1-2; D remains ambiguous. Germline V gene lookup returns CDR1 SGHAT and CDR2 FQNNGV. The V end lost 2 bases, the J end lost 5 bases, and 9 bases lay between the germline ends. The CDR3 loop spans 13 amino acids. This CDR3 is CASSLSGRYGYTF. The CDR3, as DNA: TGTGCCAGCAGCTTATCGGGGAGGTATGGCTACACCTTC.

This clone was seen more than once but under ten times. This sequence joins TRBV5-5 and TRBJ2-7; D perhaps matches TRBD1 (5 bases). V lost 1 base to trimming and J lost 2 bases, with 13 bases between them. Germline-derived CDR1 and CDR2 are SGHKS and YYEKEE (reference sequence). The CDR3 loop spans 15 amino acids. The DNA for the CDR3 is TGTGCCAGCAGCTTGTTTGGTCAGGGTACCTACGAGCAGTACTTC. Protein product: CASSLFGQGTYEQYF.

The rearrangement joins TRBV6-5 to TRBJ1-2, with 7 bases fitting TRBD1. The CDR3 covers 14 residues. The V gene's germline CDR1 is MNHEY and CDR2 SVGAGI. V shed 6 bases and J 2 bases; nucleotides not matched to a gene: 6. CDR3 sequence reads: CASRRQGRNYGYTF. The CDR3, as DNA: TGTGCCAGCAGGAGACAGGGTAGAAACTATGGCTACACCTTC.

The chain couples TRBV7-2 to TRBJ2-7; 7 nucleotides align to TRBD1. The length of the CDR3 is 13 residues. The J segment lost 3 bases and the V segment lost 6 bases, leaving 5 bases of the junction unmatched. Germline CDR1 is SGHTA and CDR2 is FQGNSA. This chain's CDR3 is CASSLQGNYEQYF. The DNA of the CDR3 is TGTGCCAGCAGTCTACAGGGGAACTACGAGCAGTACTTC.

V usage is TRBV11-2 and J usage is TRBJ2-7; TRBD2 matches at 10 bases. Unmatched junction bases numbered 7, after V lost 3 bases and J lost 2 bases. The CDR3 has 16 amino acids. Looked up from germline, CDR1 is SGHAT and CDR2 is FQNNGV. The CDR3 here is CASSFGVLAGAYEQYF. The CDR3 DNA reads TGTGCCAGCAGCTTCGGAGTGCTAGCGGGAGCCTACGAGCAGTACTTC.